The 3 T cell receptor beta chains listed next were all sequenced from one sample in a study of somatic mutations in cytotoxic T cells in rheumatoid arthritis. The method was immunoSEQ multiplex PCR; TCRdb's version includes in-frame clones alone and lacks a portion of them. The sample records 13,000 or so clones, roughly 80% being singletons. The sequenced material came from CD8+ T cells sorted from blood. The receptors derive from an adult with rheumatoid arthritis.

In its sample, this clone was seen once. The chain uses TRBV27 and TRBJ2-1; the match to TRBD2 covers 15 bases. With V trimmed by 1 base and J by 7 bases, 2 bases remained unmatched. The CDR3 has 16 amino acids. Germline V gives CDR1 MNHEY, CDR2 SMNVEV (reference sequence). CDR3 amino acids: CASSLWTSGRGNEQFF. The CDR3 DNA reads TGTGCCAGCAGTTTATGGACTAGCGGGAGGGGAAATGAGCAGTTCTTC.

This clone has more than one count but fewer than ten. The chain employs TRBV27 and TRBJ1-5, with D possibly matching TRBD1 (6 bases). CDR1 and CDR2 from the germline V gene are MNHEY and SMNVEV (reference sequence). The CDR3 loop spans 14 amino acids. Trimming shortened V by 5 bases and J by 6 bases, and 14 bases separated the two germline ends. CDR3 nucleotide sequence: TGTGCCAGCAGTCCACAGGGTTGGGGTCAGCCCCAGCATTTT. Translated: CASSPQGWGQPQHF.

CDR3 coding DNA: TGTGCCAGCAGCTTGGGGACACTCGATGGAAACACCATATATTTT. It codes for CASSLGTLDGNTIYF. This chain links TRBV5-4 with TRBJ1-3; tentative D call: TRBD1 (5 bases). Trimming shortened V by 0 bases and J by 3 bases, and 10 bases separated the two germline ends. This CDR3 spans 15 amino acids. The germline gives CDR1 SGHNT, CDR2 YYREEE (reference sequence).